The 9 T cell receptor beta chains listed next were all sequenced from one sample in a study of blood T cell repertoires in COVID-19. Libraries were prepared by immunoSEQ multiplex PCR; TCRdb keeps only in-frame clonotypes and omits some of them. The sample records about 170,000 clones, approximately 91% being singletons. Sequenced: peripheral blood. These receptors were obtained from a man aged 18-30 years with COVID-19, enrolled during active disease.

This clone has more than one count but fewer than ten. The chain uses TRBV2 and TRBJ1-5; D not certain. Trimming removed 3 bases from V and 6 bases from J, with 9 bases in between. This CDR3 contains 13 residues. Per germline, CDR1 SNHLY and CDR2 FYNNEI. The CDR3 sequence is CASSDSGFQPQHF. Here the CDR3 DNA reads TGTGCCAGCAGTGATTCCGGGTTTCAGCCCCAGCATTTT.

The chain carries TRBV19 and TRBJ2-7, with 9 nucleotides matching TRBD1. V shed 0 bases and J 5 bases; nucleotides not matched to a gene: 14. The CDR3 extends over 18 amino acids. Germline V gene sequence: CDR1 LNHDA, CDR2 SQIVND (reference sequence). The CDR3 sequence is CASSIEGEPGQGNNEQYF. CDR3 sequence (DNA): TGTGCCAGTAGTATAGAGGGGGAACCGGGACAGGGAAATAACGAGCAGTACTTC.

This clone was recorded once. This chain connects TRBV28 to TRBJ2-3; 9 nucleotides agree with TRBD2. CDR3 length equals 15 residues. Germline values: CDR1 MDHEN, CDR2 SYDVKM. The ends lost 3 bases at V and 1 base at J; junction bases unmatched: 2. The CDR3 DNA reads TGTGCCAGCAGTTTGATAGCGGGGGGCACAGATACGCAGTATTTT. It encodes CASSLIAGGTDTQYF.

The J gene is TRBJ2-3, the V gene TRBV25-1; 8 bases fit TRBD2. Germline lookup yields CDR1 MGHDK and CDR2 SYGVNS. The junction had 11 bases not matched to a gene; V was cut back by 4 bases and J by 5 bases. This CDR3 contains 16 residues. The CDR3 reads CASSARAGVPGDTQYF. Written as DNA, the CDR3 is TGTGCCAGCAGTGCCCGAGCGGGAGTTCCAGGAGATACGCAGTATTTT.

The J gene is TRBJ2-7, the V gene TRBV28; 7 bases align to TRBD1. CDR3 length: 14 amino acids. CDR1 and CDR2 from the germline V gene are MDHEN and SYDVKM. Trimming removed 8 bases from V and 1 base from J; junction bases left unmatched: 8. CDR3 nucleotides: TGTGCCAGCCTCCCCCAGGGGGAGTCCTACGAGCAGTACTTC. The encoded protein is CASLPQGESYEQYF. Complete variable domain (other parts from reference TRBV28 and TRBJ2-7): DVKVTQSSRYLVKRTGEKVFLECVQDMDHENMFWYRQDPGLGLRLIYFSYDVKMKEKGDIPEGYSVSREKKERFSLILESASTNQTSMYLCASLPQGESYEQYFGPGTRLTVT.

The chain employs TRBV28 and TRBJ1-1, with D uncertain. Trimming removed 2 bases from V and 5 bases from J, with 6 bases in between. Germline V gene data show CDR1 as MDHEN and CDR2 as SYDVKM. The CDR3 loop spans 12 amino acids. The chain's CDR3 is CASSLPGTEAFF. CDR3 nucleotides: TGTGCCAGCAGTTTACCGGGAACTGAAGCTTTCTTT. Looking up the rest from reference TRBV28 and TRBJ1-1 gives the full variable domain: DVKVTQSSRYLVKRTGEKVFLECVQDMDHENMFWYRQDPGLGLRLIYFSYDVKMKEKGDIPEGYSVSREKKERFSLILESASTNQTSMYLCASSLPGTEAFFGQGTRLTVV.

The chain employs TRBV28 and TRBJ2-7; 8 nucleotides align to TRBD1. The V gene end was trimmed by 3 bases and the J gene end by 4 bases; junction bases not matched to a gene: 2. This CDR3 has 13 amino acids. Germline loops: CDR1 MDHEN, CDR2 SYDVKM. CDR3 amino acids: CASSFQGAYEQYF. The CDR3 nucleotides read TGTGCCAGCAGTTTTCAGGGGGCTTACGAGCAGTACTTC.

This chain uses TRBV4-1 with TRBJ2-1; D is possibly TRBD1 (6 bases). The V end was cut by 3 bases, the J end by 4 bases, with 16 bases between. CDR3 length equals 16 residues. Germline CDR1 MGHRA, CDR2 YSYEKL. The CDR3 reads CASSQATRGRYNEQFF. CDR3 sequence (DNA): TGCGCCAGCAGCCAGGCTACCAGGGGCCGTTACAATGAGCAGTTCTTC.

V is TRBV15 and J is TRBJ2-3, with 16 positions matching TRBD2. CDR3 length: 17 amino acids. Per germline, CDR1 LNHNV and CDR2 YYDKDF (reference sequence). V lost 2 bases to trimming and J lost 6 bases; unmatched junction nucleotides: 5. The CDR3: CATSRKGLAGGPDTQYF. In DNA form, the CDR3 reads TGTGCCACCAGCAGAAAGGGACTAGCGGGAGGGCCCGATACGCAGTATTTT.